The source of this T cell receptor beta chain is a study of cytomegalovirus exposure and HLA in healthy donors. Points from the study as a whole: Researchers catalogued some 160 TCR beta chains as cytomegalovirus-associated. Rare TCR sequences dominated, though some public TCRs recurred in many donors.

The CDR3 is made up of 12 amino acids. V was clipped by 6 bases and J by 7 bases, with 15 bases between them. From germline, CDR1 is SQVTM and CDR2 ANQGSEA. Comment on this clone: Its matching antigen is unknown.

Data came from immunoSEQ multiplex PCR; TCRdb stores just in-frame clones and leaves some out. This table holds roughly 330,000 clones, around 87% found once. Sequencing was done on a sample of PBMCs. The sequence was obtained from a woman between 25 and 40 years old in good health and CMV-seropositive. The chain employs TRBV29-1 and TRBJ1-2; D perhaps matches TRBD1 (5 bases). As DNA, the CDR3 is TGCAGCGTCACCTCAGGGAGAGGTGGCTACACCTTC. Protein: CSVTSGRGGYTF.